The 22 T cell receptor beta chains below come from one sample, sequenced in a study of metastatic and nonmetastatic thyroid tumors. There were no patients who had received any treatment before thyroid surgery. MiXCR was used by TCRdb to re-call the PCR reads. The repertoire holds about 38,000 clones, with roughly a quarter as singletons. The sequenced sample was blood. The receptor source for this set is a female donor with papillary thyroid cancer or a benign thyroid nodule (not recorded which). Some clones in this sample may be carry-over from other donors' samples.

J is TRBJ2-7 and V is TRBV10-3; no clear D gene. Per germline, CDR1 ENHRY and CDR2 SYGVKD. Trimming took off 5 bases at V and 6 bases at J, with 14 bases between the two ends. The CDR3 is 13 residues long. Here the CDR3 DNA reads TGTGCCATCAGTACCTGGACCCCCCTCGAGCAGTACTTC. Translating gives CAISTWTPLEQYF.

This clone has a count of ten or more. The genes are TRBV4-3 and TRBJ2-2, with D perhaps given as TRBD1 or TRBD2 (5 bases each). Per germline, CDR1 LGHNA and CDR2 YSLEER. The germline V and J ends were trimmed by 1 base and 4 bases, with 13 bases remaining between them. The CDR3 sequence is 16 residues long. DNA of the CDR3: TGCGCCAGCAGCCAAGGGGGGTTCTTAGGCACCGGGGAGCTGTTTTTT. Residues: CASSQGGFLGTGELFF.

The sample holds many counts of this clone. J is TRBJ2-7 and V is TRBV4-1; 8 bases map to TRBD1. The germline V gene encodes CDR1 MGHRA and CDR2 YSYEKL. Losses at the gene ends were 0 bases for V and 2 bases for J; bases not matched to a gene: 9. The CDR3 totals 17 residues. CDR3 sequence: CASSQEFAGQGPYEQYF. The CDR3 region has the DNA TGCGCCAGCAGCCAAGAATTTGCCGGACAGGGACCCTACGAGCAGTACTTC.

The count of this clone is one. This chain connects TRBV9 to TRBJ2-6, with a tentative D call TRBD2 (5 bases). Per the germline V gene, CDR1 is SGDLS and CDR2 is YYNGEE. The ends were cut back, 0 bases at V and 0 bases at J, with 10 bases in the middle. This CDR3 spans 17 amino acids. In DNA, the CDR3 is TGTGCCAGCAGCGTAGATCCAGGACTCTCTGGGGCCAACGTCCTGACTTTC. Amino acid sequence: CASSVDPGLSGANVLTF.

This clone was recorded once. The V and J genes are TRBV3-1 and TRBJ2-5, with D possibly matching TRBD1 (5 bases). This CDR3 is built from 16 residues. V dropped 3 bases and J dropped 0 bases, with 14 bases sitting between them. Germline CDR1 LGHDT, CDR2 YNNKEL (reference sequence). The CDR3 here is CASSQGQMSDQETQYF. CDR3 in DNA: TGTGCCAGCAGCCAGGGGCAGATGTCGGACCAAGAGACCCAGTACTTC.

This clone was counted many times. This sequence joins TRBV11-1 and TRBJ2-7; 11 nucleotides agree with TRBD2. The germline gives CDR1 SGHAT, CDR2 FQDESV (reference sequence). The CDR3 is made up of 16 amino acids. Unmatched junction bases numbered 5, after V lost 4 bases and J lost 0 bases. CDR3: CASSSPSGRNSYEQYF. DNA for the CDR3: TGTGCCAGCAGCTCACCTAGCGGGAGGAACTCCTACGAGCAGTACTTC.

This clone was detected many times. Sequence at one end of the junction differs from germline and may be a read error. This CDR3 is also generated by other DNA sequences in the sample. The rearrangement uses TRBV4-1 and TRBJ2-3, with 12 bases matching TRBD2. The CDR3 spans 16 residues. From germline, CDR1 is MGHRA and CDR2 YSYEKL. The DNA for the CDR3 is TGCGCCAGCAGCCAAACGACTAGCGGGAGCGTGAATACACAGTATTTT. Its protein is CASSQTTSGSVNTQYF.

This rearrangement joins TRBV6-1 to TRBJ1-1; D unclear. CDR1 and CDR2 (germline): MNHNS, SASEGT. The ends were cut back, 7 bases at V and 5 bases at J, with 23 bases in the middle. This CDR3 is built from 16 residues. CDR3 loop: CASKGRSIVIGTEAFF. The CDR3 bases are TGTGCCAGCAAAGGACGGTCTATTGTTATCGGTACTGAAGCTTTCTTT.

A few counts support this clone. This rearrangement joins TRBV6-5 to TRBJ1-6, with 8 bases fitting TRBD1. The germline gives CDR1 MNHEY, CDR2 SVGAGI. With V trimmed by 0 bases and J by 10 bases, 11 bases remained unmatched. This CDR3 comprises 17 residues. This CDR3 reads CASSYSKGRGRGSPLHF. CDR3 DNA sequence: TGTGCCAGCAGTTACTCGAAGGGCAGGGGGCGAGGATCACCCCTCCACTTT.

This sequence joins TRBV6-1 and TRBJ2-3; unclear D gene. From germline, CDR1 is MNHNS and CDR2 SASEGT. The CDR3 has 13 residues. The ends were cut back, 7 bases at V and 1 base at J, with 9 bases in the middle. CDR3 sequence reads: CASTWSGTDTQYF. CDR3 sequence (DNA): TGTGCCAGCACCTGGAGTGGCACAGATACGCAGTATTTT.

This clone was seen many times. The V call is TRBV10-3, the J call TRBJ2-7, with 10 bases lining up with TRBD2. CDR1 is ENHRY and CDR2 is SYGVKD in the germline V gene. CDR3 length equals 15 residues. V trimming: 6 bases; J trimming: 2 bases; junction bases outside the gene matches: 7. This CDR3 reads CAIRELAGPTYEQYF. The CDR3 region has the DNA TGTGCCATCAGAGAACTAGCGGGACCGACCTACGAGCAGTACTTC.

The table lists this clone with many counts. This chain connects TRBV11-1 to TRBJ2-7, with 9 positions matching TRBD1. V dropped 5 bases and J dropped 3; count of bases not matched to a gene: 8. The germline V gene has CDR1 SGHAT and CDR2 FQDESV (reference sequence). The CDR3 extends over 15 amino acids. CDR3 sequence (DNA): TGTGCCAGCAGCCTAGATGCGGACAGGGGCTACGAGCAGTACTTC. Translating it yields CASSLDADRGYEQYF.

This clone has ten or more counts. The chain is built from TRBV4-2 and TRBJ1-3; D possibly corresponds to TRBD1 (6 bases). The germline gives CDR1 LGHNA, CDR2 YNFKEQ. The ends were cut back, 1 base at V and 3 bases at J, with 16 bases in the middle. The CDR3 contains 17 residues. CDR3 DNA sequence: TGTGCCAGCAGCCAAGCTCTCGGGGGGGCGATTGGAAACACCATATATTTT. This gives the protein CASSQALGGAIGNTIYF.

This clone appeared many times. The V gene is TRBV5-6, the J gene TRBJ1-5, with D perhaps TRBD1 (5 bases). Per the germline V gene, CDR1 is SGHDT and CDR2 is YYEEEE. V was shortened by 1 base and J by 4 bases, with 9 bases between the two germline ends. The CDR3 consists of 14 residues. This CDR3 reads CASSLQGMNQPQHF. Written as DNA, the CDR3 is TGTGCCAGCAGCTTGCAGGGTATGAATCAGCCCCAGCATTTT. Supplemented by reference TRBV5-6 and TRBJ1-5, the full variable domain reads DAGVTQSPTHLIKTRGQQVTLRCSPKSGHDTVSWYQQALGQGPQFIFQYYEEEERQRGNFPDRFSGHQFPNYSSELNVNALLLGDSALYLCASSLQGMNQPQHFGDGTRLSIL.

This clone was seen only a few times. The chain has TRBV7-9 and TRBJ1-3; no firm D call. Germline CDR1 is SEHNR and CDR2 is FQNEAQ (reference sequence). The CDR3 is 14 amino acids. The germline V and J ends were trimmed by 5 bases and 3 bases, with 11 bases remaining between them. The CDR3 coding sequence is TGTGCCAGCAGCCCCTCGATGAGTGGAAACACCATATATTTT. Amino acid sequence: CASSPSMSGNTIYF.

This clone was recorded at least ten times. The rearrangement uses TRBV12-3 or TRBV12-4 and TRBJ2-3; either TRBD1 or TRBD2 may supply D (6 bases each). CDR3 length equals 15 residues. Trimming cost V 8 bases and J 0 bases, with 15 bases left between them. The CDR3, as DNA: TGTGCCAGCGGGGGGACAAATACTAGCACAGATACGCAGTATTTT. Protein product: CASGGTNTSTDTQYF.

This clone has only a few counts. The chain has TRBV2 and TRBJ2-7; 7 bases are a match to TRBD1. Germline V lookup: CDR1 SNHLY, CDR2 FYNNEI. The CDR3 is 14 residues long. V was pared by 1 base and J by 2 bases, with 2 bases of the junction left unmatched. CDR3 nucleotide sequence: TGTGCCAGCAGTGAAGGACAGGGAGCCTACGAGCAGTACTTC. This encodes CASSEGQGAYEQYF.

In its sample, this clone was seen many times. The V call is TRBV3-1, the J call TRBJ2-5; D unclear. V lost 8 bases to trimming and J lost 4 bases, with 11 bases between them. In germline, CDR1 is LGHDT, CDR2 YNNKEL (reference sequence). The CDR3 contains 12 residues. The CDR3 DNA reads TGTGCCAGCCGGGCGAGTGGAGAGACCCAGTACTTC. Amino acids: CASRASGETQYF.

This clone showed up just once. The chain uses TRBV5-1 and TRBJ2-3; weak D call: TRBD2 (6 bases). The CDR3 extends over 15 amino acids. The germline gives CDR1 SGHRS, CDR2 YFSETQ. V was pared by 4 bases and J by 2 bases, with 14 bases between. The CDR3 bases are TGCGCCAGCAGCGTGCGACTAGACCCCACAGATACGCAGTATTTT. Protein: CASSVRLDPTDTQYF.

About this clone itself: A junction boundary mismatches the germline segment, possibly from a read error. The chain has TRBV24-1 and TRBJ2-1, with D possibly TRBD1 on 6 matching bases. In germline, CDR1 is KGHDR, CDR2 SFDVKD. The length of the CDR3 is 16 residues. CDR3 coding DNA: TGTGCCACCAGTGAACCCCTGGGGGCCCCCTACAATGAGCGGTTCTTC. This encodes CATSEPLGAPYNERFF.

This clone was detected ten times or more. This CDR3 is also generated by other DNA sequences in the sample. CDR3 DNA sequence: TGTGCCACCAGTGGCGCGGTTGATCGTGCTAGCGGGCTACAGGAGACCCAGTACTTC. Amino acid sequence: CATSGAVDRASGLQETQYF. The chain joins TRBV24-1 to TRBJ2-5; 8 bases are shared with TRBD2. The CDR3 extends over 19 amino acids. The V gene end was trimmed by 5 bases and the J gene end by 5 bases; junction bases not matched to a gene: 21. CDR1 and CDR2 from the germline V gene are KGHDR and SFDVKD.

A few counts support this clone. The junction departs from the called germline gene at one end, perhaps through a read error. CDR3: CASSLRDWRSNHPQHF. CDR3 DNA sequence: TGTGCCAGCAGCTTAAGGGATTGGAGAAGCAATCATCCCCAGCATTTT. V and J are TRBV28 and TRBJ1-5; D is unresolved. This CDR3 contains 16 residues. Germline V gene lookup returns CDR1 MDHEN and CDR2 SYDVKM.